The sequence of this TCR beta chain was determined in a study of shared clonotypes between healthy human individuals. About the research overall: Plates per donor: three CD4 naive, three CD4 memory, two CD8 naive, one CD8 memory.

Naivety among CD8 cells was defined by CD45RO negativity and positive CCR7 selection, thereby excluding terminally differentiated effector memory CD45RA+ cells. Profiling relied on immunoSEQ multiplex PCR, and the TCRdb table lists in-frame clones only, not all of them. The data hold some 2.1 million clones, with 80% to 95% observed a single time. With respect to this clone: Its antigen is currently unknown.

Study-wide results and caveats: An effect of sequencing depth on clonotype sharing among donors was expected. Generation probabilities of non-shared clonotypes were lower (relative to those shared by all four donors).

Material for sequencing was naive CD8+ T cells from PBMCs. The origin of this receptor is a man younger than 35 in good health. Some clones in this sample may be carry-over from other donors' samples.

The CDR3, as DNA: TGTGCCAGCAGCGCCGGACAGGGGGCTGGATACGAGCAGTACTTC. Amino acids: CASSAGQGAGYEQYF. The V gene is TRBV7-8, the J gene TRBJ2-7; 11 bases are a match to TRBD1. The CDR3 covers 15 residues. The V gene end was trimmed by 5 bases and the J gene end by 4 bases; junction bases not matched to a gene: 7. Germline V CDR1 and CDR2: SGHVS, FQNEAQ.